This TCR beta chain was identified during a study of T cells after yellow fever vaccination. Across the whole study: Where fractions had low cell numbers, libraries were prepared from them with the SMART-Seq v4 Ultra Low Input RNA kit.

This clonotype was found a few times. Its antigen is as yet unknown. Each CDR3 protein gets one entry after TCRdb re-called the 5' RACE reads with MiXCR. The repertoire holds approximately 300,000 distinct CDR3 sequences, around 10% seen once, with 2.5% to 4% in the top ten. Study results and limitations: There was a small share of clonotypes that showed up in both the CD4 and CD8 compartments.

The CDR3 consists of 15 residues. Germline V gene sequence: CDR1 SGDLS, CDR2 YYNGEE. Trimming removed 3 bases at V and 5 bases at J, with 14 bases between. This TCR derives from a man aged 18 to 29 who received the YFV17D yellow fever vaccine. The sequenced sample was CD4+ T cells sorted from PBMCs, obtained 45 days after the yellow fever booster vaccination. The V gene is TRBV9, the J gene TRBJ2-2, with D possibly being TRBD1 or TRBD2 (5 bases each). DNA for the CDR3: TGTGCCAGCAGCGGCTCCGTTGGGGGAACCGGGGAGCTGTTTTTT. Residues: CASSGSVGGTGELFF.